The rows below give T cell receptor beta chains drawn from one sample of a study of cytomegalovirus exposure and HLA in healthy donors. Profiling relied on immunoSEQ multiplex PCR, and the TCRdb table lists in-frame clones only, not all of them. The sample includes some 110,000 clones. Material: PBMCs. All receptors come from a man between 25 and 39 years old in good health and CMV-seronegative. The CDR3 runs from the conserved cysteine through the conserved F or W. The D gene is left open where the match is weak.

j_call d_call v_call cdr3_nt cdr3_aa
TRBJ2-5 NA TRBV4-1 TGCGCCTCCAAGGCGGGATCGAGCCAAGAGACCCAGTACTTC CASKAGSSQETQYF
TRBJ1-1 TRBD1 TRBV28 TGTGCCAGCAAACCTAGGACAGGGAGAGGGACTGAAGCTTTCTTT CASKPRTGRGTEAFF
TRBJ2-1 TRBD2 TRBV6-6 TGTGCCAGCAGTTACGGCGGGAGTTTTGACAATGAGCAGTTCTTC CASSYGGSFDNEQFF
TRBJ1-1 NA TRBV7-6 TGTGCCAGCAGCTTAAAGGGGGATTACATGAACACTGAAGCTTTCTTT CASSLKGDYMNTEAFF
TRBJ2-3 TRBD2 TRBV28 TGTGCCAGCAGTCTCCGACTAGCGGGGGCTAGCACAGATACGCAGTATTTT CASSLRLAGASTDTQYF
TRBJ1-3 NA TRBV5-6 TGTGCCAGCAGCTTGCCAGGAACTGGAAACACCATATATTTT CASSLPGTGNTIYF
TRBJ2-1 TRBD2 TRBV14 TGTGCCAGCAGCCATCTTACCAGCGGGAGGGCCCGGGAGCAGTTCTTC CASSHLTSGRAREQFF
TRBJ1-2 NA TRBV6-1 TGTGCCAGCAGCCGGACAGCGCTCTATGGCTACACCTTC CASSRTALYGYTF
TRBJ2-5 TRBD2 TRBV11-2 TGTGCCAGCAGCTTAGATTCGCTAGCGGGAGGTCCCCAGTACTTC CASSLDSLAGGPQYF
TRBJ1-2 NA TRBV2 TGTGCCAGCAGTGAGATCATACAGGCCGGCTACACCTTC CASSEIIQAGYTF
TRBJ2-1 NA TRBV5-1 TGCGCCAGTTCCTTAGAAACCGGGACTGAGATCAGGAATGAGCAGTTCTTC CASSLETGTEIRNEQFF